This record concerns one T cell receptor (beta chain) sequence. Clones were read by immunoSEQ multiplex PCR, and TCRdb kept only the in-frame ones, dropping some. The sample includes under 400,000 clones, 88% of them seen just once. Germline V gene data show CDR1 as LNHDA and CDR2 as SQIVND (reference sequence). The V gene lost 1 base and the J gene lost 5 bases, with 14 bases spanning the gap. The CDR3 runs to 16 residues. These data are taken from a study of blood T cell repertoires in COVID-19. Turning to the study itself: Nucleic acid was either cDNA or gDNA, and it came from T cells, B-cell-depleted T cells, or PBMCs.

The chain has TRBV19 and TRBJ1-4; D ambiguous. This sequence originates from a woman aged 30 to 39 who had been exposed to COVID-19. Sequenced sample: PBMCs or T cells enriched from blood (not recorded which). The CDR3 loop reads CASSIANGGLNEKLFF. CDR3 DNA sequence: TGTGCCAGTAGTATAGCAAACGGCGGACTCAATGAAAAACTGTTTTTT.